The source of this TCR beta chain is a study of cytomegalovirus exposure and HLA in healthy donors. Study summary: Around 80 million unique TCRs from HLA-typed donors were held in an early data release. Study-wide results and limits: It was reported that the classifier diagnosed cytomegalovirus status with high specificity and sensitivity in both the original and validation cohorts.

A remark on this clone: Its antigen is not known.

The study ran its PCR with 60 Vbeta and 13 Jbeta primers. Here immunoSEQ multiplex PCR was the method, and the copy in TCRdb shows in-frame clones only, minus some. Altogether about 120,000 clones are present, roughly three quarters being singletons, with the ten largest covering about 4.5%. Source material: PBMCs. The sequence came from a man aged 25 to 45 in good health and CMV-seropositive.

CDR3 sequence (DNA): TGTGCCAGTAGTGAAAGGAGGGGGCATGGGAACACTGAAGCTTTCTTT. It specifies CASSERRGHGNTEAFF. The chain recombines TRBV19 with TRBJ1-1, with TRBD1 matching 7 bases. Per germline, CDR1 LNHDA and CDR2 SQIVND (reference sequence). The CDR3 sequence is 16 residues long. V gave up 5 bases and J gave up 1 base; unmatched junction bases: 10.